This TCR beta chain was recorded in a study of blood T cell repertoires in COVID-19. Enrollees, about 18 to 89 years old, lived in about two dozen US areas. Cohort allocation depended upon clinical history that participants reported. Recovered status applied to Cohort 3 donors who had two consecutive negative PCRs. It also applied to those with clearance or with symptom resolution. Germline V CDR1 and CDR2: LNHNV, YYDKDF (reference sequence). The CDR3 has 14 amino acids. V lost 0 bases to trimming and J lost 11 bases, with 11 bases between them. Profiling relied on immunoSEQ multiplex PCR, and the TCRdb table lists in-frame clones only, not all of them. Among about 300,000 clones listed, 85% were seen once.

The clonotype was recovered from a woman between 50 and 59 years old who had recovered from COVID-19. This chain uses TRBV15 with TRBJ1-6; D remains ambiguous. Sequenced sample: PBMCs or T cells enriched from blood (not recorded which). DNA of the CDR3: TGTGCCACCAGCAGAGAAGAGGGTACGACACCCCTCCACTTT. Its translation: CATSREEGTTPLHF.